One sample yielded the 7 T cell receptor beta chains listed below, sequenced in a study of T cells in Graves' hyperthyroidism and ophthalmopathy. TCR beta CDR3 sequences were amplified from RNA transcripts. The TCR CDR3 was amplified in a first-round RT-PCR using the HTBI primer set. TCRdb analysed the multiplex PCR reads with MiXCR anew, one entry per CDR3 protein. The table includes roughly 500,000 distinct CDR3 sequences, about 45% detected once. Input material: peripheral blood or thyroid tissue (not recorded which). All receptors come from an adult woman with Graves' disease, either hyperthyroidism or ophthalmopathy (not recorded which).

The genes are TRBV7-6 and TRBJ2-5, with D perhaps TRBD1 or TRBD2 (5 bases each). In germline, CDR1 is SGHVS, CDR2 FNYEAQ. V was pared by 1 base and J by 3 bases, with 12 bases between. The CDR3 has 15 amino acids. The CDR3 loop is CASSLGSGTEETQYF. The CDR3 nucleotides read TGTGCCAGCAGCTTAGGATCCGGGACGGAAGAGACCCAGTACTTC.

V usage is TRBV11-2 and J usage is TRBJ2-7; 8 positions agree with TRBD1. Losses at the gene ends were 6 bases for V and 3 bases for J; bases not matched to a gene: 7. The CDR3 sequence is 14 residues long. CDR1 is SGHAT and CDR2 is FQNNGV in the germline V gene. The CDR3 sequence: CASSEGDRNYEQYF. DNA for the CDR3: TGTGCCAGCAGTGAGGGGGACAGGAACTACGAGCAGTACTTC.

V is TRBV14 and J is TRBJ1-5; D gene uncertain. Germline V CDR1 and CDR2: SGHDN, FVKESK. This CDR3 has 14 residues. V was shortened by 4 bases and J by 5 bases, with 12 bases between the two germline ends. CDR3 sequence reads: CASSPGLGDQPQHF. For the CDR3, the DNA is TGTGCCAGCAGCCCCGGTCTTGGCGATCAGCCCCAGCATTTT.

The CDR3 bases are TGCGCCAGCAAGCTGGCCCCAGGCAGCTATGGCTACACCTTC. Encoded protein: CASKLAPGSYGYTF. This chain uses TRBV10-2 with TRBJ1-2; D is uncertain. Trimming stripped 7 bases from V and 4 bases from J, with 16 bases between. Germline CDR1 WSHSY, CDR2 SAAADI. This CDR3 is 14 amino acids long.

V gene TRBV2 combines with J gene TRBJ1-2; 10 bases align to TRBD1. V gave up 5 bases and J gave up 13 bases; unmatched junction bases: 13. Germline loops: CDR1 SNHLY, CDR2 FYNNEI. This CDR3 has 14 residues. CDR3 DNA sequence: TGTGCCAGCAGTTTAAAGGGACAGGGGTTTAGCTGCACCTTC. Translating it yields CASSLKGQGFSCTF.

The V and J genes are TRBV29-1 and TRBJ1-2; D is uncertain. This CDR3 spans 13 amino acids. Looked up from germline, CDR1 is SQVTM and CDR2 is ANQGSEA. The V and J ends lost 6 bases and 6 bases respectively, with 17 bases between them. The CDR3 sequence: CSVIGDKVDGYTF. For the CDR3, the DNA is TGCAGCGTGATTGGAGATAAAGTGGATGGCTACACCTTC.

At least ten counts were recorded for this clonotype. The CDR3 DNA follows: TGTGCCATCAGGAAGGGCCGGGACGAGCAGTACTTC. Protein: CAIRKGRDEQYF. This chain links TRBV10-3 with TRBJ2-7; unclear D gene. Germline V CDR1 and CDR2: ENHRY, SYGVKD. The V end was cut by 6 bases, the J end by 5 bases, with 11 bases between. The CDR3 totals 12 residues.